The 16 T cell receptor beta chains in this list originate from one sample, sequenced in a study of cytomegalovirus exposure and HLA in healthy donors. The PCR contained 60 Vbeta and 13 Jbeta primers. The assay was immunoSEQ multiplex PCR, and TCRdb's table has in-frame clones only and misses some. The table includes 240,000 or so clones, about 86% detected once. Sequencing used PBMCs. Receptors were obtained from a woman in her sixties or seventies in good health and CMV-seropositive.

The chain is built from TRBV5-6 and TRBJ2-1; D remains unclear. The CDR3 runs to 11 residues. From germline, CDR1 is SGHDT and CDR2 YYEEEE. V was shortened by 0 bases and J by 10 bases, with 5 bases between the two germline ends. CDR3 sequence: CASSLGLEQFF. The CDR3 coding sequence is TGTGCCAGCAGCTTGGGGCTGGAGCAGTTCTTC.

The chain joins TRBV5-6 to TRBJ1-1, with a possible D match to TRBD1 (6 bases). V shed 3 bases and J shed 3 bases, with 12 bases lying between them. Germline loops: CDR1 SGHDT, CDR2 YYEEEE. This CDR3 region has 14 residues. The CDR3 nucleotides read TGTGCCAGCAGCTCCGACAGGCTGGACACTGAAGCTTTCTTT. Translated, it gives CASSSDRLDTEAFF.

This chain joins TRBV6-1 and TRBJ2-7; D remains ambiguous. Germline V gives CDR1 MNHNS, CDR2 SASEGT. The germline V and J ends were trimmed by 7 bases and 0 bases, with 13 bases remaining between them. This CDR3 has 14 amino acids. CDR3 DNA sequence: TGTGCCAGCACGTTGGAAGGCGGCTCCTACGAGCAGTACTTC. As protein: CASTLEGGSYEQYF.

The chain links TRBV11-1 to TRBJ1-1; D is uncertain. Germline CDR1 SGHAT, CDR2 FQDESV (reference sequence). The CDR3 covers 14 residues. Trimming took off 3 bases at V and 1 base at J, with 9 bases between the two ends. The CDR3 nucleotides are TGTGCCAGCAGCTTGAGGTCGGGGAACACTGAAGCTTTCTTT. It codes for CASSLRSGNTEAFF.

The chain uses TRBV11-1 and TRBJ2-7; a weak D match, TRBD1 (6 bases). The germline V gene has CDR1 SGHAT and CDR2 FQDESV (reference sequence). This CDR3 is 12 amino acids long. Trimming took 5 bases from V and 1 from J, leaving 6 bases between them. This CDR3 is CASSGQSYEQYF. In nucleotides, the CDR3 is TGTGCCAGCAGCGGACAGTCCTACGAGCAGTACTTC.

The CDR3 region is CASSIDWGQASGANVLTF. In DNA form, the CDR3 reads TGTGCCAGTAGTATAGATTGGGGACAGGCCTCTGGGGCCAACGTCCTGACTTTC. This chain joins TRBV19 and TRBJ2-6; TRBD1 matches 8 bases. The CDR3 is 18 amino acids. The J segment lost 0 bases and the V segment lost 0 bases, leaving 4 bases of the junction unmatched. Germline CDR1 is LNHDA and CDR2 is SQIVND (reference sequence).

This chain joins TRBV29-1 and TRBJ2-3, with 7 bases identical to TRBD2. The CDR3 spans 14 residues. Trimming took 5 bases from V and 0 from J; bases not matched to a gene: 5. CDR1 and CDR2 (germline): SQVTM, ANQGSEA. The CDR3 coding sequence is TGCAGCGTTTCACTAGCGCCTAGCACAGATACGCAGTATTTT. This gives the protein CSVSLAPSTDTQYF.

This chain's CDR3 is CASTLTGGAGTEAFF. DNA of the CDR3: TGTGCCAGCACCCTGACCGGAGGGGCGGGTACTGAAGCTTTCTTT. V and J are TRBV6-1 and TRBJ1-1, with D possibly matching TRBD1 (5 bases). Germline V gene sequence: CDR1 MNHNS, CDR2 SASEGT. The CDR3 covers 15 residues. V was clipped by 7 bases and J by 5 bases, with 20 bases between them.

V and J are TRBV6-4 and TRBJ2-2; D uncertain. The V end was cut by 3 bases, the J end by 7 bases, with 6 bases between. Germline loops: CDR1 MRHNA, CDR2 SNTAGT. This CDR3 has 12 amino acids. The CDR3 nucleotides read TGTGCCAGCAGTGAAACTGGCGGGGAGCTGTTTTTT. This sequence encodes CASSETGGELFF.

V usage is TRBV5-6 and J usage is TRBJ2-1; 14 nucleotides match TRBD2. V lost 4 bases and J lost 8; bases outside the gene matches: 5. Per germline, CDR1 SGHDT and CDR2 YYEEEE. This CDR3 is built from 15 residues. CDR3 region: CASSQTSGRAYEQFF. CDR3 DNA sequence: TGTGCCAGCAGCCAGACTAGCGGGAGGGCTTATGAGCAGTTCTTC.

The CDR3 loop reads CASSPGSTGHADSYEQYF. In DNA, the CDR3 is TGTGCCAGCAGCCCCGGATCGACAGGTCATGCGGACTCCTACGAGCAGTACTTC. The chain employs TRBV7-9 and TRBJ2-7; possibly TRBD1 for D (6 bases). The CDR3 covers 18 residues. The germline V gene has CDR1 SEHNR and CDR2 FQNEAQ (reference sequence). V gave up 5 bases and J gave up 0 bases, with 23 bases separating them.

This clone was recorded a few times. The chain has TRBV10-3 and TRBJ1-1; TRBD1 agrees at 8 bases. Germline trimming cut 0 bases from V and 1 base from J; bases unmatched to any gene: 1. Per germline, CDR1 ENHRY and CDR2 SYGVKD. This CDR3 contains 15 residues. As DNA, the CDR3 is TGTGCCATCAGTGAGTCCAGGGGGCCGAACACTGAAGCTTTCTTT. Encoded protein: CAISESRGPNTEAFF.

The chain combines TRBV4-1 with TRBJ1-1; D gene uncertain. The length of the CDR3 is 14 residues. Trimming took off 2 bases at V and 2 bases at J, with 9 bases between the two ends. The germline gives CDR1 MGHRA, CDR2 YSYEKL. CDR3 sequence (DNA): TGCGCCAGCAGCCAATTATCAGGAAACACTGAAGCTTTCTTT. The encoded protein is CASSQLSGNTEAFF.

The chain recombines TRBV13 with TRBJ2-2; 13 nucleotides match TRBD2. V shed 5 bases, J shed 3 bases, and the junction held 6 bases outside the gene matches. The V gene's germline CDR1 is PRHDT and CDR2 FYEKMQ (reference sequence). This CDR3 has 17 residues. CDR3 protein: CASSPFGLAGDTGELFF. Here the CDR3 DNA reads TGTGCCAGCAGCCCCTTCGGACTAGCGGGGGACACCGGGGAGCTGTTTTTT.

The V and J genes are TRBV10-3 and TRBJ2-7, with 7 bases identical to TRBD1. V trimming: 0 bases; J trimming: 2 bases; junction bases outside the gene matches: 1. Germline V gene lookup returns CDR1 ENHRY and CDR2 SYGVKD. The CDR3 consists of 14 residues. In DNA form, the CDR3 reads TGTGCCATCAGTGAGTCAGGGACAGCCTACGAGCAGTACTTC. Amino acids: CAISESGTAYEQYF.

The rearrangement joins TRBV19 to TRBJ1-5, with 7 positions matching TRBD1. The V segment lost 2 bases and the J segment 5 bases; nucleotides outside the gene matches: 0. Germline values: CDR1 LNHDA, CDR2 SQIVND (reference sequence). The CDR3 totals 13 residues. Written as DNA, the CDR3 is TGTGCCAGTAGTATACAGGGGGATCAGCCCCAGCATTTT. This translates into CASSIQGDQPQHF.